Listed below are T cell receptor beta chains from one sample, sequenced in a study of shared clonotypes between healthy human individuals. Sequenced by immunoSEQ multiplex PCR; TCRdb stores in-frame clones only, minus some. The repertoire holds around 1.6 million clones, with roughly 98% as singletons. Sequenced material: naive CD4+ T cells sorted from blood. Receptor source: a man in his thirties or forties in good health. Both conserved end residues are part of each CDR3. A D gene is named only where the DNA matches it firmly. Only part of the rows carry a size: once, few, many, or a class if the clone is expanded.

TRBJ2-3 NA TRBV7-2 NA TGTGCCAGCAGCTGGGGCACAGATACGCAGTATTTT CASSWGTDTQYF
TRBJ2-3 NA TRBV5-1 NA TGCGCCAGCAGCCCAGATACCGCACTTACGCAGTATTTT CASSPDTALTQYF
TRBJ1-5 NA TRBV5-1 NA TGCGCCAGCAGCCCGACCCCGAGTAGCAATCAGCCCCAGCATTTT CASSPTPSSNQPQHF
TRBJ2-1 TRBD2 TRBV18 NA TGTGCCAGCTCACCACGTTTGGCCAGCGGGGGTAATGAGCAGTTCTTC CASSPRLASGGNEQFF
TRBJ1-1 NA TRBV25-1 NA TGTGCCAGCAGGCAGGCGTTAATGAACACTGAAGCTTTCTTT CASRQALMNTEAFF
TRBJ1-3 NA TRBV10-3 NA TGTGCCATCAGGGGGGTCTCTGGAAACACCATATATTTT CAIRGVSGNTIYF
TRBJ1-2 NA TRBV25-1 NA TGTGCCAGCAGTGAATACATTGGGATGAAAGGCTACACCTTC CASSEYIGMKGYTF
TRBJ2-3 NA TRBV28 NA TGTGCCAGCAGCCTTAGCACAGATACGCAGTATTTT CASSLSTDTQYF
TRBJ1-2 NA TRBV2 NA TGTGCCAGCAAGGCAGGGGACTATGGCTACACCTTC CASKAGDYGYTF
TRBJ2-7 TRBD2 TRBV27 NA TGTGCCAGCAGTTTATCATCAGCGGGAGTTGCCGAGCAGTACTTC CASSLSSAGVAEQYF
TRBJ2-2 NA TRBV2 once TGTGCCAGCTGGGGGAGTGCGCTCCCCGGGGAGCTGTTTTTT CASWGSALPGELFF
TRBJ2-3 NA TRBV7-9 NA TGTGCCGCCCTGAGCGGGCCTAACACAGATACGCAGTATTTT CAALSGPNTDTQYF
TRBJ1-1 TRBD1 TRBV5-1 NA TGCGCCAGCAGCGTAATCAGGGGGCAGAACACTGAAGCTTTCTTT CASSVIRGQNTEAFF
TRBJ2-6 NA TRBV5-4 NA TGTGCCAGCTTTCCGAGACAGGAGGCAAGGGGGGCCAACGTCCTGACTTTC CASFPRQEARGANVLTF
TRBJ1-1 NA TRBV5-5 NA TGTGCCAGCAGCTTGAGTTCCGGCCCTGAAGCTTTCTTT CASSLSSGPEAFF
TRBJ2-2 TRBD1 TRBV2 NA TGTGCCAGCAGTGGACCGGGACAGGGGTCCGGGGAGCTGTTTTTT CASSGPGQGSGELFF
TRBJ2-3 TRBD2 TRBV7-2 NA TGTGCCAGCAGCTTAGGACTAGCGGGAGGGTGGGCAGATACGCAGTATTTT CASSLGLAGGWADTQYF
TRBJ1-1 NA TRBV2 NA TGTGCCAGCAGCCTATTAGACCTGAACACTGAAGCTTTCTTT CASSLLDLNTEAFF
TRBJ2-7 NA TRBV9 once TGTGCCAGCAGCGCCGGGGGCGGAGGCGAGCAGTACTTC CASSAGGGGEQYF
TRBJ2-3 NA TRBV27 NA TGTGCCAGCAGTTTGAGGACAGTCACAGATACGCAGTATTTT CASSLRTVTDTQYF
TRBJ1-4 NA TRBV5-1 NA TGCGCCAGCAGCTTGACTCCAGAGGTCGCAACTAATGAAAAACTGTTTTTT CASSLTPEVATNEKLFF
TRBJ2-7 TRBD1 TRBV2 NA TGTGCCAGCAGTACCGGGACAGGACGTTACGAGCAGTACTTC CASSTGTGRYEQYF
TRBJ2-1 NA TRBV6-5 NA TGTGCCAGCAGCCAATTAGGGGGGAAGCGGGAAAGGCAGTTCTTC CASSQLGGKRERQFF
TRBJ2-5 NA TRBV5-1 NA TGCGCCAGCAGTTTAGACGAGACCCAGTACTTC CASSLDETQYF
TRBJ2-1 NA TRBV29-1 NA TGCAGTGCCACTTTTGGGGGCATTGTAAATGAGCAGTTCTTC CSATFGGIVNEQFF
TRBJ2-7 NA TRBV28 NA TGTGCCAGCACGGCACCAGGATACGAGCAGTACTTC CASTAPGYEQYF
TRBJ2-5 TRBD2 TRBV27 once TGTGCCAGCAGCCCGTTTATGCTAGCGGGACGGGAGACCCAGTACTTC CASSPFMLAGRETQYF
TRBJ1-5 TRBD1 TRBV19 NA TGTGCCAGTAGTGTGCAGACAGGGGGCTACAATCAGCCCCAGCATTTT CASSVQTGGYNQPQHF
TRBJ2-7 TRBD2 TRBV5-4 NA TGTGCCAGCAGCTTACCGCCGGGAGCGGGGGGCGAGCAGTACTTC CASSLPPGAGGEQYF
TRBJ2-5 TRBD2 TRBV5-1 NA TGCGCCAGCAGCTCGGGGGTGGCTAGCGGCCAAGAGACCCAGTACTTC CASSSGVASGQETQYF
TRBJ1-5 NA TRBV6-1 NA TGTGCCAGCAGTGCCACCGCAGGGGTAGGGAGCAATCAGCCCCAGCATTTT CASSATAGVGSNQPQHF
TRBJ2-1 NA TRBV14 NA TGTGCCAGCAGCCAAGATTTAAGCGGTACTTATCAGTTCTTC CASSQDLSGTYQFF
TRBJ2-7 NA TRBV7-2 NA TGTGCCAGCGGTTTTGACGGCGGAAGGATCTCCTACGAGCAGTACTTC CASGFDGGRISYEQYF
TRBJ2-1 NA TRBV5-1 NA TGCGCCAGCAGCATTGGGCCGCCACTCAGGGAAAAATGGTCCTACAATGAGCAGTTCTTC CASSIGPPLREKWSYNEQFF
TRBJ1-5 TRBD1 TRBV7-2 NA TGTGCCAGCAGCTTACAGGGACAGGGAGGCAATCAGCCCCAGCATTTT CASSLQGQGGNQPQHF
TRBJ2-1 TRBD2 TRBV5-1 NA TGCGCCAGCAGCTTGGGTGTGGGAGGGCCCTACAATGAGCAGTTCTTC CASSLGVGGPYNEQFF
TRBJ2-7 TRBD1 TRBV2 NA TGTGCCAGCGGGACAGGGTACTACGAGCAGTACTTC CASGTGYYEQYF
TRBJ2-7 TRBD2 TRBV28 NA TGTGCCAGCAGTTTCTCTAGCGGGAGGGCCTTTTCCGAGCAGTACTTC CASSFSSGRAFSEQYF
TRBJ2-5 TRBD2 TRBV9 NA TGTGCCAGCAGCGTTTCCAGCGGGGGGCACGGTCAAGAGACCCAGTACTTC CASSVSSGGHGQETQYF
TRBJ2-1 TRBD2 TRBV5-1 NA TGCGCCAGCAGCATGACTAGCGGGAGGGACGGTGAGCAGTTCTTC CASSMTSGRDGEQFF
TRBJ1-2 NA TRBV25-1 NA TGTGCCAGCAGTGGCCACAGGGAGAATGGCTACACCTTC CASSGHRENGYTF
TRBJ2-7 NA TRBV6-1 NA TGTGCCAGCAGTCCCTTCCGTGATGCCGAGCAGTACTTC CASSPFRDAEQYF
TRBJ2-2 NA TRBV7-9 NA TGTGCCAGCAGCCGATGGACAGTCAAACACGCCGGGGAGCTGTTTTTT CASSRWTVKHAGELFF
TRBJ2-3 NA TRBV11-2 NA TGTGCCAGCAGCTCCCGTTCGGGAGCGGCAGATACGCAGTATTTT CASSSRSGAADTQYF
TRBJ2-5 NA TRBV28 NA TGTGCCAGCAGTTCAATCCAGCGGGAGACCCAGTACTTC CASSSIQRETQYF
TRBJ2-3 NA TRBV20-1 NA TGCAGTGCTGCGACTGTAGATACGCAGTATTTT CSAATVDTQYF
TRBJ1-2 NA TRBV7-8 NA TGTGCCAGCAGCTCCTCAGGTGGTAACTATGGCTACACCTTC CASSSSGGNYGYTF
TRBJ2-2 TRBD1 TRBV28 NA TGTGCCAGCAGTTCCCCAGGGGGCACCGGGGAGCTGTTTTTT CASSSPGGTGELFF
TRBJ1-3 NA TRBV7-9 NA TGTGCCAGCAGCTATAGGGGAGGGACCTCTGGAAACACCATATATTTT CASSYRGGTSGNTIYF
TRBJ2-5 NA TRBV10-1 NA TGCGCCAGCAGCCAAGGACAGTACCAAGAGACCCAGTACTTC CASSQGQYQETQYF
TRBJ2-7 NA TRBV9 NA TGTGCCAGCAGCGTAGAACAGGGCTTCTACGAGCAGTACTTC CASSVEQGFYEQYF
TRBJ2-3 NA TRBV4-1 NA TGCGCCAGCAGCCATACGACCAGGGCCGATGGCACAGATACGCAGTATTTT CASSHTTRADGTDTQYF
TRBJ1-4 NA TRBV5-1 NA TGCGCCAGCAGCGGGACGGCGCAGAATGAAAAACTGTTTTTT CASSGTAQNEKLFF
TRBJ1-2 TRBD1 TRBV7-9 NA TGTGCCAGCAGCTTAGCTAACAGGGGTTCTTCCTATGGCTACACCTTC CASSLANRGSSYGYTF
TRBJ2-2 TRBD2 TRBV11-2 NA TGTGCCAGCAGCCGCCTAGCGGCCGCGAACACCGGGGAGCTGTTTTTT CASSRLAAANTGELFF
TRBJ2-2 NA TRBV18 NA TGTGCCAGCCAGAGTGTTCCCACCGGGGAGCTGTTTTTT CASQSVPTGELFF
TRBJ1-5 NA TRBV2 NA TGTGCCAGCAGTGAAATTGTGATAGATCAGCCCCAGCATTTT CASSEIVIDQPQHF
TRBJ1-5 NA TRBV5-5 NA TGTGCCAGCAGCCCCGGCCGGCGGGAACCCTATAGCAATCAGCCCCAGCATTTT CASSPGRREPYSNQPQHF
TRBJ2-5 TRBD2 TRBV29-1 NA TGCAGCGGCGGGCGGACTAGCGGGAGTGAGACCCAGTACTTC CSGGRTSGSETQYF
TRBJ2-5 TRBD2 TRBV27 NA TGTGCCAGCAGTATCACGCATCTAGCGGGGCAGTACTTC CASSITHLAGQYF